The sequence of this T cell receptor (beta chain) was determined in a study of metastatic and nonmetastatic thyroid tumors. Study-wide background: Comparative analysis of repertoires was undertaken across blood and tumor or nodule tissue obtained from malignant and benign thyroid patients. General study points: Reports indicated that malignant thyroid tumors showed significantly higher TCR beta diversity than benign nodules did, in blood and tumor.

Patients had received no treatment of any kind before thyroid surgery. This clone was counted a few times. The antigen remains undetermined. The CDR3 sequence is 13 residues long. In germline, CDR1 is MNHNS, CDR2 SASEGT. The V and J ends lost 10 bases and 4 bases, in that order; junction bases with no gene match: 9. Source study methods: The study's classifier, a distant-metastasis tool for papillary thyroid cancer, was built using CDR3 differences across clinicopathological groups. Via MiXCR, TCRdb re-called the PCR reads. These V and J calls rely on TCRdb rather than the paper's analysis. The data contain fewer than 55,000 clones, 16% of them singletons.

The chain has TRBV6-1 and TRBJ1-2; 7 bases align to TRBD1. The TCR was taken from a female donor with papillary thyroid cancer or a benign thyroid nodule (not recorded which). Some clones in this sample may be carry-over from other donors' samples. Specimen: blood. In DNA, the CDR3 is TGTGCCACTTCAGAACAGGGGATCTATGGCTACACCTTC. Its translation is CATSEQGIYGYTF.